A single sample is the source of the 25 T cell receptor beta chains below, sequenced in a study of T cells in Graves' hyperthyroidism and ophthalmopathy. The TCR beta CDR3 regions underwent amplification using RNA transcripts as the source. A first-round RT-PCR of the TCR CDR3 used the HTBI primer set. TCRdb reprocessed the multiplex PCR reads via MiXCR and lists one record per CDR3 protein. The sample shows around 300,000 distinct CDR3 sequences, about an eighth of them seen only once. Sequenced: blood. The receptor set was obtained from a woman in her 30s with Graves' hyperthyroidism that later progressed to Graves' ophthalmopathy.

Many counts were recorded for this clonotype. CDR3 nucleotides: TGTGCCACCAGCAGAGATAGGGACAGGGTAATCGATCAGCCCCAGCATTTT. Translation gives CATSRDRDRVIDQPQHF. J is TRBJ1-5 and V is TRBV15, with TRBD1 identical over 9 bases. Germline lookup yields CDR1 LNHNV and CDR2 YYDKDF (reference sequence). The junction had 8 bases not matched to a gene; V was cut back by 0 bases and J by 5 bases. The CDR3 totals 17 residues. Full variable domain (remainder filled in from reference TRBV15 and TRBJ1-5): DAMVIQNPRYQVTQFGKPVTLSCSQTLNHNVMYWYQQKSSQAPKLLFHYYDKDFNNEADTPDNFQSRRPNTSFCFLDIRSPGLGDTAMYLCATSRDRDRVIDQPQHFGDGTRLSIL.

This clonotype was seen ten or more times. The chain employs TRBV28 and TRBJ2-4; no clear D. Between the trimmed V and J ends, which lost 3 bases and 0 bases, there was a span of 12 bases. This CDR3 comprises 16 residues. Per germline, CDR1 MDHEN and CDR2 SYDVKM. The CDR3 DNA is TGTGCCAGCAGTTTGTCCGAGGCTCTAGCCAAAAACATTCAGTACTTC. Translating gives CASSLSEALAKNIQYF.

At least ten counts were recorded for this clonotype. The chain couples TRBV5-4 to TRBJ1-1; a weak D match, TRBD1 (5 bases). Germline V gene data show CDR1 as SGHNT and CDR2 as YYREEE (reference sequence). Between the trimmed V and J ends, which lost 0 bases and 0 bases, there was a span of 12 bases. The CDR3 is made up of 16 amino acids. The CDR3 DNA reads TGTGCCAGCAGCTTGGGGGAACGGGGCTTGAACACTGAAGCTTTCTTT. Translating gives CASSLGERGLNTEAFF. Full variable domain (outside the CDR3, taken from reference TRBV5-4 and TRBJ1-1): ETGVTQSPTHLIKTRGQQVTLRCSSQSGHNTVSWYQQALGQGPQFIFQYYREEENGRGNFPPRFSGLQFPNYSSELNVNALELDDSALYLCASSLGERGLNTEAFFGQGTRLTVV.

Regarding this clonotype: Compared with germline, one end of the junction differs, possibly owing to a read error. This chain links TRBV4-1 with TRBJ2-1; 12 bases map to TRBD2. CDR1 and CDR2 from the germline V gene are MGHRA and YSYEKL. The CDR3 is made up of 15 amino acids. CDR3 nucleotide sequence: TGCGCCAGCAGCCACAGGACTAGCGGGAACAAAGAGCAGTTCTTC. Its translation is CASSHRTSGNKEQFF.

The chain joins TRBV20-1 to TRBJ2-1; TRBD2 agrees at 16 bases. CDR1 DFQATT and CDR2 SNEGSKA come from the germline V gene (reference sequence). This CDR3 region has 15 residues. Trimming cost V 5 bases and J 8 bases; bases outside gene matches: 6. The CDR3, as DNA: TGCAGTGCTCTCGGGACTAGCGGGAGGGCCTATGAGCAGTTCTTC. Residues: CSALGTSGRAYEQFF.

This clonotype has only a few counts. The V and J genes are TRBV9 and TRBJ2-3; D gene unclear. Trimming cost V 3 bases and J 5 bases, with 7 bases left between them. The length of the CDR3 is 12 residues. CDR1 is SGDLS, CDR2 YYNGEE, per germline. The CDR3 DNA reads TGTGCCAGCAGCGCCAAGGGAGATACGCAGTATTTT. Its protein is CASSAKGDTQYF.

This clonotype was observed a handful of times. It may be a read error: a sequence one base away is much more abundant. The chain carries TRBV12-3 or TRBV12-4 and TRBJ2-7, with D maybe TRBD2 (5 bases). This CDR3 is built from 14 residues. In nucleotides, the CDR3 is TGTGCCAACAGTCGCGTGGGAGAGACCTACGAGCAGTACTTC. It is translated as CANSRVGETYEQYF.

In its sample, this clonotype was seen many times. This chain links TRBV5-6 with TRBJ2-7; D may correspond to TRBD1 or TRBD2 (5 bases each). The V end was cut by 0 bases, the J end by 7 bases, with 14 bases between. Germline V gene sequence: CDR1 SGHDT, CDR2 YYEEEE. CDR3 length: 14 residues. The DNA for the CDR3 is TGTGCCAGCAGCTTGGGGGACGGCGTCTGGGAGCAGTACTTC. Translating it yields CASSLGDGVWEQYF. Full variable domain (rest looked up from reference TRBV5-6 and TRBJ2-7): DAGVTQSPTHLIKTRGQQVTLRCSPKSGHDTVSWYQQALGQGPQFIFQYYEEEERQRGNFPDRFSGHQFPNYSSELNVNALLLGDSALYLCASSLGDGVWEQYFGPGTRLTVT.

This clonotype was counted many times. The V call is TRBV7-9, the J call TRBJ2-1; D is ambiguous. This CDR3 comprises 15 residues. The V and J ends lost 7 bases and 1 base respectively, with 14 bases between them. Germline V CDR1 and CDR2: SEHNR, FQNEAQ (reference sequence). CDR3 DNA sequence: TGTGCCAGCACCGAGCCAAAACCTTCCTACAATGAGCAGTTCTTC. Amino acid sequence: CASTEPKPSYNEQFF.

The chain joins TRBV6-2 or TRBV6-3 to TRBJ2-7, with 7 nucleotides matching TRBD1. Germline CDR1 MNHEY, CDR2 SVGEGT. This CDR3 is 14 amino acids long. V was clipped by 6 bases and J by 3 bases; unmatched bases: 8. The CDR3: CASRDWGQFYEQYF. The CDR3 DNA is TGTGCCAGCAGAGACTGGGGACAGTTCTACGAGCAGTACTTC.

This clonotype has a handful of counts. The gene calls are TRBV6-6 and TRBJ1-6, with D unclear. V lost 2 bases and J lost 7, with 3 bases in between. Germline assignment: CDR1 MNHNY and CDR2 SVGAGI (reference sequence). This CDR3 region has 12 residues. The CDR3 sequence is CASSYDNSPLHF. The CDR3 DNA sequence: TGTGCCAGCAGTTACGACAATTCACCCCTCCACTTT.

This clonotype was seen at least ten times. This sequence joins TRBV7-9 and TRBJ2-5; tentatively, D is TRBD2 (6 bases). This CDR3 is 15 amino acids long. Trimming left V 5 bases short and J 4 bases short, with 17 bases between. Germline V lookup: CDR1 SEHNR, CDR2 FQNEAQ (reference sequence). The DNA of the CDR3 is TGTGCCAGCAGCCCAAGGGAGCGGGTGGCAGAGACCCAGTACTTC. This codes for CASSPRERVAETQYF.

This clonotype was counted between two and nine times. The rearrangement uses TRBV20-1 and TRBJ2-1; TRBD2 matches at 13 bases. CDR3 size: 16 residues. With V trimmed by 3 bases and J by 9 bases, 11 bases remained unmatched. Germline lookup yields CDR1 DFQATT and CDR2 SNEGSKA (reference sequence). CDR3 protein: CSARGGLAGEEGEQFF. DNA of the CDR3: TGCAGTGCTAGGGGTGGACTAGCGGGAGAGGAGGGTGAGCAGTTCTTC.

This clonotype was recorded at least ten times. V is TRBV16 and J is TRBJ1-5, with D hard to call. The CDR3 length is 15 residues. Trimming pared 2 bases from V and 1 base from J, leaving 9 bases between. Per germline, CDR1 KGHSY and CDR2 FQNENV. The CDR3 sequence: CASSQGAVSNQPQHF. In nucleotides, the CDR3 is TGTGCCAGCAGCCAAGGCGCCGTGAGCAATCAGCCCCAGCATTTT.

This clonotype has at least ten counts. The chain carries TRBV7-2 and TRBJ1-5; perhaps TRBD1 as D (5 bases). Germline lookup yields CDR1 SGHTA and CDR2 FQGNSA. The CDR3 contains 15 residues. V dropped 5 bases and J dropped 0 bases, with 11 bases sitting between them. CDR3 region: CASSPRGVSNQPQHF. The CDR3 region has the DNA TGTGCCAGCAGCCCAAGAGGGGTTAGCAATCAGCCCCAGCATTTT.

This clonotype occurred many times. The J gene is TRBJ2-3, the V gene TRBV7-2; D gene unclear. Germline assignment: CDR1 SGHTA and CDR2 FQGNSA. This CDR3 has 15 residues. Trimming took 1 base from V and 1 from J, leaving 9 bases between them. CDR3: CASSLDRAGTDTQYF. The CDR3 nucleotides are TGTGCCAGCAGCTTAGATCGGGCCGGCACAGATACGCAGTATTTT.

This clonotype occurred many times. This rearrangement joins TRBV28 to TRBJ1-5; possible D gene TRBD1, 6 bases. Germline loops: CDR1 MDHEN, CDR2 SYDVKM. V lost 2 bases to trimming and J lost 7 bases, with 9 bases between them. The length of the CDR3 is 13 residues. Here the CDR3 reads CASSLDRTQPQHF. In nucleotides, the CDR3 is TGTGCCAGCAGTTTAGACAGGACCCAGCCCCAGCATTTT. Variable domain in full (rest from reference TRBV28 and TRBJ1-5): DVKVTQSSRYLVKRTGEKVFLECVQDMDHENMFWYRQDPGLGLRLIYFSYDVKMKEKGDIPEGYSVSREKKERFSLILESASTNQTSMYLCASSLDRTQPQHFGDGTRLSIL.

This clonotype was counted only a few times. This sequence joins TRBV19 and TRBJ2-5; possibly TRBD2 for D (6 bases). CDR1 LNHDA and CDR2 SQIVND come from the germline V gene (reference sequence). V shed 3 bases and J shed 2 bases, with 16 bases lying between them. There are 16 residues in the CDR3. The CDR3 region is CASSISGLRPQETQYF. The CDR3 nucleotides are TGTGCCAGTAGTATCTCGGGACTCAGACCTCAAGAGACCCAGTACTTC. The variable domain in full, with the rest retrieved from reference TRBV19 and TRBJ2-5, is DGGITQSPKYLFRKEGQNVTLSCEQNLNHDAMYWYRQDPGQGLRLIYYSQIVNDFQKGDIAEGYSVSREKKESFPLTVTSAQKNPTAFYLCASSISGLRPQETQYFGPGTRLLVL.

This clonotype was detected many times. The rearrangement joins TRBV6-2 or TRBV6-3 to TRBJ2-1; TRBD2 aligns across 8 bases. The V segment lost 8 bases and the J segment 4 bases; nucleotides outside the gene matches: 7. The germline CDR1 and CDR2 sequences are MNHEY and SVGEGT. The CDR3 covers 14 residues. The CDR3 sequence is CASGRAGGYNEQFF. The CDR3 DNA is TGTGCCAGCGGGCGCGCGGGAGGTTACAATGAGCAGTTCTTC.

DNA of the CDR3: TGTGCCAGCAGCGGGGGAGGCCCCACAGATACGCAGTATTTT. Protein sequence: CASSGGGPTDTQYF. V usage is TRBV9 and J usage is TRBJ2-3; possibly TRBD2 for D (6 bases). Germline CDR1 SGDLS, CDR2 YYNGEE. The CDR3 sequence is 14 residues long. V lost 3 bases and J lost 2, with 10 bases in between.

This clonotype was recorded once. The CDR3, as DNA: TGTGCCAGCAGTGAATTAGGGACTCGATATGGCTACACCTTC. As protein: CASSELGTRYGYTF. V and J are TRBV6-1 and TRBJ1-2, with D perhaps matching TRBD1 (5 bases). Germline-derived CDR1 and CDR2 are MNHNS and SASEGT. With 2 bases removed from V and 5 bases from J, the gap between germline ends came to 12 bases. This CDR3 spans 14 amino acids.

The chain recombines TRBV7-2 with TRBJ2-6; the D gene could be TRBD1 or TRBD2 (5 bases each). This CDR3 is 15 amino acids long. Germline assignment: CDR1 SGHTA and CDR2 FQGNSA. Trimming removed 5 bases at V and 4 bases at J, with 12 bases between. CDR3 loop: CASSPRDPGANVLTF. CDR3 DNA: TGTGCCAGCAGCCCCAGGGACCCCGGGGCCAACGTCCTGACTTTC.

This clonotype turned up a few times. The genes are TRBV5-1 and TRBJ1-5; 7 bases are a match to TRBD1. Germline lookup yields CDR1 SGHRS and CDR2 YFSETQ. J lost 2 bases, V lost 10 bases, and 15 bases had no gene match. The CDR3 is 16 amino acids. CDR3 amino acids: CASPGDRTSRNQPQHF. CDR3 bases: TGCGCCTCCCCAGGGGACAGAACCTCTCGCAATCAGCCCCAGCATTTT.

This clonotype was recorded at least ten times. The chain joins TRBV20-1 to TRBJ2-7, with 8 bases aligning to TRBD2. V shed 6 bases, J shed 2 bases, and the junction held 9 bases outside the gene matches. The CDR3 has 14 amino acids. In germline, CDR1 is DFQATT, CDR2 SNEGSKA (reference sequence). CDR3 loop: CSAAGAGVPYEQYF. In DNA form, the CDR3 reads TGCAGTGCAGCGGGGGCGGGAGTTCCCTACGAGCAGTACTTC.

This clonotype was seen ten or more times. CDR3 amino acids: CASKSGQGATEAFF. For the CDR3, the DNA is TGTGCCAGCAAGTCGGGACAGGGAGCCACTGAAGCTTTCTTT. The gene calls are TRBV6-1 and TRBJ1-1; 9 bases agree with TRBD1. Germline trimming cut 7 bases from V and 4 bases from J; bases unmatched to any gene: 7. This CDR3 spans 14 amino acids. Germline assignment: CDR1 MNHNS and CDR2 SASEGT.